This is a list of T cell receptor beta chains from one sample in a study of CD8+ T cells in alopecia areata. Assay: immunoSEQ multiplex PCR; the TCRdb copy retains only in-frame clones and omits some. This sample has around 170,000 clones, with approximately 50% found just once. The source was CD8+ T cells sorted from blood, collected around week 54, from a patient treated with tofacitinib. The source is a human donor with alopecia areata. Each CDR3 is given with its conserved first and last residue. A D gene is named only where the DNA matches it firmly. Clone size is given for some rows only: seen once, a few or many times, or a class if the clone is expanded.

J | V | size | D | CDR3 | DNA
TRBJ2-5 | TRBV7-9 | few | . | CASSYLRDLQETQYF | TGTGCCAGCAGCTATCTCCGGGACCTCCAAGAGACCCAGTACTTC
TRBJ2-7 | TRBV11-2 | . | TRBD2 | CASSSGLAETYEQYF | TGTGCCAGCAGCTCGGGACTAGCGGAAACCTACGAGCAGTACTTC
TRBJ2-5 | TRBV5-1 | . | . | CASSLAAGAETQYF | TGCGCCAGCAGCTTGGCGGCAGGGGCAGAGACCCAGTACTTC
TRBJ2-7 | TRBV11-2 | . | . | CASSWGYTDYEQYF | TGTGCCAGCAGCTGGGGGTACACAGACTACGAGCAGTACTTC
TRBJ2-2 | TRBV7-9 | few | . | CASSFGPHLGELFF | TGTGCCAGCAGCTTCGGGCCTCACCTCGGGGAGCTGTTTTTT
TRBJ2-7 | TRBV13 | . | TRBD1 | CASSSGTATYEQYF | TGTGCCAGCAGCTCAGGGACAGCCACCTACGAGCAGTACTTC
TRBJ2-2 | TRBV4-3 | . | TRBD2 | CASSQDGGDTGELFF | TGCGCCAGCAGCCAAGACGGGGGGGACACCGGGGAGCTGTTTTTT
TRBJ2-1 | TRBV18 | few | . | CASSTDRNNEQFF | TGTGCCAGCTCAACCGACAGGAACAATGAGCAGTTCTTC
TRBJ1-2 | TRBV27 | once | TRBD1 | CASSSTDRGGGYTF | TGTGCCAGCAGTTCGACCGACAGGGGAGGTGGCTACACCTTC
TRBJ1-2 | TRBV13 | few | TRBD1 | CASSSDRAFGYTF | TGTGCCAGCAGCTCGGACAGGGCTTTTGGCTACACCTTC
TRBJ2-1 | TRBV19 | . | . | CASTADSPYNEQFF | TGTGCCAGTACTGCGGATTCCCCCTACAATGAGCAGTTCTTC
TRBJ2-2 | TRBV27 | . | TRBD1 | CASSSGRGYTGELFF | TGTGCCAGCAGTTCGGGCAGGGGGTACACCGGGGAGCTGTTTTTT
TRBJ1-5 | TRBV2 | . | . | CASKNRGNQPQHF | TGTGCCAGCAAGAACAGGGGCAATCAGCCCCAGCATTTT
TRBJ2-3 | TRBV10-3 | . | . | CAISAASTDTQYF | TGTGCCATCAGTGCCGCTAGCACAGATACGCAGTATTTT
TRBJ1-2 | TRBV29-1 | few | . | CSVEGRAGPNYGYTF | TGCAGCGTTGAAGGCCGGGCAGGACCTAACTATGGCTACACCTTC
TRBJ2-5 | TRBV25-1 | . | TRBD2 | CASSEFGTSLQETQYF | TGTGCCAGCAGTGAATTCGGGACTAGCCTCCAAGAGACCCAGTACTTC
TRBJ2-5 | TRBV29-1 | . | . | CSVEDTGGQETQYF | TGCAGCGTTGAGGACACCGGGGGCCAAGAGACCCAGTACTTC
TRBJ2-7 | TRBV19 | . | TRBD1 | CASSPGTGRYEQYF | TGTGCCAGTAGTCCAGGGACAGGTCGGTACGAGCAGTACTTC
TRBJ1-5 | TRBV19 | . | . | CASSAREFNQPQHF | TGTGCCAGTAGTGCCCGAGAATTCAATCAGCCCCAGCATTTT
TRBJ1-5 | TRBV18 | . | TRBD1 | CASSPDRGGQPQHF | TGTGCCAGCTCACCAGACAGGGGAGGTCAGCCCCAGCATTTT
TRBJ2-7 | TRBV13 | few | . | CASSDSTGYSYEQYF | TGTGCCAGCAGCGACTCAACGGGCTACTCCTACGAGCAGTACTTC
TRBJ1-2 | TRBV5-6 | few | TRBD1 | CATGDRGIYGYTF | TGTGCCACCGGGGACAGGGGAATCTATGGCTACACCTTC
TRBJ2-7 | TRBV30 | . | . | CAWSVLGFYEQYF | TGTGCCTGGAGTGTACTAGGGTTCTACGAGCAGTACTTC
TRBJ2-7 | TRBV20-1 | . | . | CTRADEQYF | TGTACCCGAGCCGACGAGCAGTACTTC
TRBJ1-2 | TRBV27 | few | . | CASSLSSGYGYTF | TGTGCCAGCAGTTTATCCTCGGGGTATGGCTACACCTTC
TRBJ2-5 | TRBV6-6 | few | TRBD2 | CASSYSTSGGETQYF | TGTGCCAGCAGTTACTCGACTAGCGGGGGGGAGACCCAGTACTTC
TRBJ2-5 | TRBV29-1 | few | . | CSVTDREETQYF | TGCAGCGTTACGGACAGAGAAGAGACCCAGTACTTC